Presented here are 15 T cell receptor beta chains from one specimen sequenced in a study of OX40 agonist ivuxolimab in advanced cancers. Sequencing was performed with immunoSEQ multiplex PCR; in TCRdb, only in-frame clones are kept and a portion is missing. The sample shows under 65,000 clones, approximately 84% of them seen only once. The sequencing used CD4+ or CD8+ T cells sorted from blood, collected in a trial of the OX40 agonist ivuxolimab. These receptors were collected from an adult with an advanced solid tumor such as melanoma, head and neck, liver or kidney cancer.

On this clone itself: A junction boundary mismatches the germline segment, possibly from a read error. This CDR3 is CASCDLGPLDGETQYF. The CDR3 DNA follows: TGTGCCAGCTGTGACCTGGGCCCCCTAGATGGGGAGACCCAGTACTTC. The V gene is TRBV6-4, the J gene TRBJ2-5; D not resolved. The CDR3 has 16 amino acids. Germline loops: CDR1 MRHNA, CDR2 SNTAGT.

In its sample, this clone was seen a few times. The chain joins TRBV11-2 to TRBJ2-3; D remains ambiguous. CDR3 length equals 15 residues. Trimming stripped 1 base from V and 6 bases from J, with 14 bases between. Per germline, CDR1 SGHAT and CDR2 FQNNGV. This CDR3 reads CASSLGIVFRDTQYF. The CDR3 DNA reads as TGTGCCAGCAGCTTAGGGATCGTTTTTAGGGATACGCAGTATTTT.

This chain joins TRBV7-9 and TRBJ1-4; 7 bases match TRBD1. Unmatched junction bases numbered 8, after V lost 5 bases and J lost 2 bases. Germline CDR1 and CDR2: SEHNR and FQNEAQ (reference sequence). CDR3 length equals 16 residues. The DNA for the CDR3 is TGTGCCAGCAGCCCCGGACAGGCTAACACTAATGAAAAACTGTTTTTT. Translating gives CASSPGQANTNEKLFF.

This chain connects TRBV11-2 to TRBJ1-6; the match to TRBD1 covers 7 bases. Germline V gives CDR1 SGHAT, CDR2 FQNNGV. Trimming took 3 bases from V and 0 from J; bases not matched to a gene: 5. This CDR3 region has 17 residues. The CDR3 DNA is TGTGCCAGCAGCTTCAGGGGGGGCGGCTCCTATAATTCACCCCTCCACTTT. It yields the protein CASSFRGGGSYNSPLHF.

The chain employs TRBV5-3 and TRBJ2-1; D might be TRBD2 (5 bases). TRBV5-3 is an ORF for which the function is uncertain. The CDR3 runs 15 residues. V was trimmed by 0 bases and J by 4 bases, leaving 11 bases between them. The CDR3 spells CARSLGLITYNEQFF. DNA for the CDR3: TGTGCCAGAAGCTTGGGACTAATTACTTACAATGAGCAGTTCTTC.

The chain uses TRBV5-1 and TRBJ1-2; D not certain. The germline V gene has CDR1 SGHRS and CDR2 YFSETQ. The CDR3 length is 15 residues. V dropped 3 bases and J dropped 4 bases, with 16 bases sitting between them. The CDR3 DNA is TGCGCCAGCAGCTCCGGACGGAACCCTAGCTATGGCTACACCTTC. Protein product: CASSSGRNPSYGYTF.

This clone was recorded a few times. The rearrangement links TRBV2 to TRBJ2-2; no clear D gene. CDR1 SNHLY and CDR2 FYNNEI come from the germline V gene. The CDR3 length is 15 residues. V lost 4 bases, J lost 0 bases, and 9 bases lay in between. The CDR3 DNA sequence: TGTGCCAGCAGTGCTAAGCGCGCGAACACCGGGGAGCTGTTTTTT. As protein: CASSAKRANTGELFF.

This chain joins TRBV10-3 and TRBJ2-5, with TRBD1 matching over 8 bases. Germline CDR1 reads ENHRY; CDR2 reads SYGVKD. CDR3 length equals 15 residues. J was trimmed by 1 base and V by 0 bases; bases with no gene match: 1. CDR3 DNA: TGTGCCATCAGTGAGTCGACAGGGGCCCAAGAGACCCAGTACTTC. Encoded protein: CAISESTGAQETQYF.

J is TRBJ2-2 and V is TRBV7-8; tentative D call: TRBD1 (5 bases). Germline CDR1 reads SGHVS; CDR2 reads FQNEAQ. The CDR3 covers 13 residues. V was clipped by 6 bases and J by 4 bases, with 9 bases between them. CDR3 DNA: TGTGCCAGCAGACAGGCGTCCACCGGGGAGCTGTTTTTT. Protein: CASRQASTGELFF.

This clone is medium-sized. This chain uses TRBV5-1 with TRBJ2-5, with 12 bases identical to TRBD2. This CDR3 has 15 amino acids. V shed 5 bases and J 5 bases; nucleotides not matched to a gene: 7. CDR1 and CDR2 (germline): SGHRS, YFSETQ. Written as DNA, the CDR3 is TGCGCCAGCAGTGGTCTAGCGGGAGGGGGTGAGACCCAGTACTTC. It is translated as CASSGLAGGGETQYF.

This chain joins TRBV7-7 and TRBJ1-1; no reliable D call. This CDR3 has 13 residues. V was shortened by 2 bases and J by 3 bases, with 7 bases between the two germline ends. Germline-derived CDR1 and CDR2 are SSHAT and FNYEAQ (reference sequence). The CDR3 loop is CASSLLVDTEAFF. CDR3 bases: TGTGCCAGCAGCTTACTAGTAGACACTGAAGCTTTCTTT.

The rearrangement links TRBV6-1 to TRBJ1-6; D is unresolved. The length of the CDR3 is 14 residues. Trimming pared 3 bases from V and 7 bases from J, leaving 10 bases between. Per the germline V gene, CDR1 is MNHNS and CDR2 is SASEGT. The CDR3 region has the DNA TGTGCCAGCAGTGACATAGCGACGAATTCACCCCTCCACTTT. This gives the protein CASSDIATNSPLHF.

V gene TRBV30 combines with J gene TRBJ1-2; D is uncertain. The CDR3 totals 13 residues. Trimming shortened V by 2 bases and J by 0 bases, and 7 bases separated the two germline ends. CDR1 is GTSNPN, CDR2 SVGIG, per germline (reference sequence). The CDR3 coding sequence is TGTGCCTGGAGTACAAGTCCTAACTATGGCTACACCTTC. Translated, it gives CAWSTSPNYGYTF. The full variable domain, rest sourced from reference TRBV30 and TRBJ1-2, is SQTIHQWPATLVQPVGSPLSLECTVEGTSNPNLYWYRQAAGRGLQLLFYSVGIGQISSEVPQNLSASRPQDRQFILSSKKLLLSDSGFYLCAWSTSPNYGYTFGSGTRLTVV.

In its sample, this clone was seen once. This chain connects TRBV6-1 to TRBJ2-5; 10 positions agree with TRBD2. The CDR3 sequence is 13 residues long. Germline loops: CDR1 MNHNS, CDR2 SASEGT. Trimming cost V 7 bases and J 4 bases; bases outside gene matches: 3. The CDR3 nucleotides are TGTGCCAGCACATGGACTAGCGGAGAGACCCAGTACTTC. Translating gives CASTWTSGETQYF.

The chain carries TRBV10-1 and TRBJ2-5; the D call may be TRBD1 or TRBD2 (7 bases each). Trimming took off 0 bases at V and 4 bases at J, with 12 bases between the two ends. Germline V CDR1 and CDR2: WNHNN, SYGVQD (reference sequence). The CDR3 runs 15 residues. DNA for the CDR3: TGCGCCAGCAGTGAGTCTCAGGGGGGGGCAGAGACCCAGTACTTC. The encoded protein is CASSESQGGAETQYF.